The clone carrying this T cell receptor beta chain was counted a single time. In the same sample, other DNA sequences code for this CDR3. The CDR3 runs 11 residues. Germline V gene sequence: CDR1 SGHVS, CDR2 FQNEAQ. Trimming took off 5 bases at V and 4 bases at J, with 6 bases between the two ends. The record originates from a study of blood T cell repertoires in COVID-19. Produced via immunoSEQ multiplex PCR; TCRdb's table is partial and in-frame only. The repertoire includes 320,000 or so clones, about 87% of them detected once, and around 5% sits in the top ten. Participants' own reports of clinical history determined their cohort assignment. Recovery among Cohort 3 donors was established by two negative PCRs, clearance, or symptom resolution.

The TCR sequence derives from a man aged 25 to 45 who had recovered from COVID-19. The sequenced sample consisted of PBMCs or T cells enriched from blood (not recorded which). The V call is TRBV7-8, the J call TRBJ2-7; no definite D call. CDR3 residues: CASSPLYEQYF. CDR3 DNA: TGTGCCAGCAGCCCTCTTTACGAGCAGTACTTC.